The T cell receptor (beta chain) described here comes from a study of cytomegalovirus exposure and HLA in healthy donors. Points from the study as a whole: Most of the TCR beta V segments (in an earlier analysis) were productive either about 90% or about 30% of the time. An Asian-associated ancestry cluster reportedly showed fewer N-insertions than the roughly 670-donor mean in a later analysis.

PCR amplification relied on 60 Vbeta primers (plus 13 Jbeta primers). Clones were read by immunoSEQ multiplex PCR, and TCRdb kept only the in-frame ones, dropping some. The data hold around 300,000 clones, with around 66% observed a single time. As concerns this clone: The antigen is not known.

Healthy people donating bone marrow made up the donors. This CDR3 is built from 14 residues. The germline CDR1 and CDR2 sequences are MDHEN and SYDVKM. The receptor's source is a female donor in good health and CMV-seronegative. Sequencing input: PBMCs. The chain employs TRBV28 and TRBJ2-5, with a tentative D call TRBD2 (6 bases). The DNA matches TRBJ2-7 better at its end, which makes the J call doubtful. The CDR3 region has the DNA TGTGCCAGCAGGTATGGGGGGAGTGGCAACGAGCAGTACTTC. Translation gives CASRYGGSGNEQYF.